The clone carrying this TCR beta chain occurred once. Germline V gene lookup returns CDR1 SGHAT and CDR2 FQNNGV. The CDR3 is 13 residues long. Trimming took off 8 bases at V and 5 bases at J, with 15 bases between the two ends. The sample originates from a study of blood T cell repertoires in COVID-19. Turning to the study itself: PBMCs, B-cell-depleted T cells, or T cells were the source of the cDNA or gDNA that made up the material.

The authors' processing: The assay estimated nucleated cells by amplifying reference gene primers. The repertoire was sequenced with immunoSEQ multiplex PCR; TCRdb's copy has only in-frame clones and lacks some. Clonal size and the V and J genes are those of that table, whereas D and trimming came from the DNA. The sample consists of hundreds of thousands of clones, 85% to 90% of them appearing once. This TCR derives from a woman aged 45-65 years with COVID-19, enrolled during active disease. The sequencing input was peripheral blood. This chain links TRBV11-2 with TRBJ2-5, with D tentatively TRBD2 (7 bases). This CDR3 is CASGRGAQETQYF. For the CDR3, the DNA is TGTGCCAGCGGCCGGGGGGCCCAGGAGACCCAGTACTTC.